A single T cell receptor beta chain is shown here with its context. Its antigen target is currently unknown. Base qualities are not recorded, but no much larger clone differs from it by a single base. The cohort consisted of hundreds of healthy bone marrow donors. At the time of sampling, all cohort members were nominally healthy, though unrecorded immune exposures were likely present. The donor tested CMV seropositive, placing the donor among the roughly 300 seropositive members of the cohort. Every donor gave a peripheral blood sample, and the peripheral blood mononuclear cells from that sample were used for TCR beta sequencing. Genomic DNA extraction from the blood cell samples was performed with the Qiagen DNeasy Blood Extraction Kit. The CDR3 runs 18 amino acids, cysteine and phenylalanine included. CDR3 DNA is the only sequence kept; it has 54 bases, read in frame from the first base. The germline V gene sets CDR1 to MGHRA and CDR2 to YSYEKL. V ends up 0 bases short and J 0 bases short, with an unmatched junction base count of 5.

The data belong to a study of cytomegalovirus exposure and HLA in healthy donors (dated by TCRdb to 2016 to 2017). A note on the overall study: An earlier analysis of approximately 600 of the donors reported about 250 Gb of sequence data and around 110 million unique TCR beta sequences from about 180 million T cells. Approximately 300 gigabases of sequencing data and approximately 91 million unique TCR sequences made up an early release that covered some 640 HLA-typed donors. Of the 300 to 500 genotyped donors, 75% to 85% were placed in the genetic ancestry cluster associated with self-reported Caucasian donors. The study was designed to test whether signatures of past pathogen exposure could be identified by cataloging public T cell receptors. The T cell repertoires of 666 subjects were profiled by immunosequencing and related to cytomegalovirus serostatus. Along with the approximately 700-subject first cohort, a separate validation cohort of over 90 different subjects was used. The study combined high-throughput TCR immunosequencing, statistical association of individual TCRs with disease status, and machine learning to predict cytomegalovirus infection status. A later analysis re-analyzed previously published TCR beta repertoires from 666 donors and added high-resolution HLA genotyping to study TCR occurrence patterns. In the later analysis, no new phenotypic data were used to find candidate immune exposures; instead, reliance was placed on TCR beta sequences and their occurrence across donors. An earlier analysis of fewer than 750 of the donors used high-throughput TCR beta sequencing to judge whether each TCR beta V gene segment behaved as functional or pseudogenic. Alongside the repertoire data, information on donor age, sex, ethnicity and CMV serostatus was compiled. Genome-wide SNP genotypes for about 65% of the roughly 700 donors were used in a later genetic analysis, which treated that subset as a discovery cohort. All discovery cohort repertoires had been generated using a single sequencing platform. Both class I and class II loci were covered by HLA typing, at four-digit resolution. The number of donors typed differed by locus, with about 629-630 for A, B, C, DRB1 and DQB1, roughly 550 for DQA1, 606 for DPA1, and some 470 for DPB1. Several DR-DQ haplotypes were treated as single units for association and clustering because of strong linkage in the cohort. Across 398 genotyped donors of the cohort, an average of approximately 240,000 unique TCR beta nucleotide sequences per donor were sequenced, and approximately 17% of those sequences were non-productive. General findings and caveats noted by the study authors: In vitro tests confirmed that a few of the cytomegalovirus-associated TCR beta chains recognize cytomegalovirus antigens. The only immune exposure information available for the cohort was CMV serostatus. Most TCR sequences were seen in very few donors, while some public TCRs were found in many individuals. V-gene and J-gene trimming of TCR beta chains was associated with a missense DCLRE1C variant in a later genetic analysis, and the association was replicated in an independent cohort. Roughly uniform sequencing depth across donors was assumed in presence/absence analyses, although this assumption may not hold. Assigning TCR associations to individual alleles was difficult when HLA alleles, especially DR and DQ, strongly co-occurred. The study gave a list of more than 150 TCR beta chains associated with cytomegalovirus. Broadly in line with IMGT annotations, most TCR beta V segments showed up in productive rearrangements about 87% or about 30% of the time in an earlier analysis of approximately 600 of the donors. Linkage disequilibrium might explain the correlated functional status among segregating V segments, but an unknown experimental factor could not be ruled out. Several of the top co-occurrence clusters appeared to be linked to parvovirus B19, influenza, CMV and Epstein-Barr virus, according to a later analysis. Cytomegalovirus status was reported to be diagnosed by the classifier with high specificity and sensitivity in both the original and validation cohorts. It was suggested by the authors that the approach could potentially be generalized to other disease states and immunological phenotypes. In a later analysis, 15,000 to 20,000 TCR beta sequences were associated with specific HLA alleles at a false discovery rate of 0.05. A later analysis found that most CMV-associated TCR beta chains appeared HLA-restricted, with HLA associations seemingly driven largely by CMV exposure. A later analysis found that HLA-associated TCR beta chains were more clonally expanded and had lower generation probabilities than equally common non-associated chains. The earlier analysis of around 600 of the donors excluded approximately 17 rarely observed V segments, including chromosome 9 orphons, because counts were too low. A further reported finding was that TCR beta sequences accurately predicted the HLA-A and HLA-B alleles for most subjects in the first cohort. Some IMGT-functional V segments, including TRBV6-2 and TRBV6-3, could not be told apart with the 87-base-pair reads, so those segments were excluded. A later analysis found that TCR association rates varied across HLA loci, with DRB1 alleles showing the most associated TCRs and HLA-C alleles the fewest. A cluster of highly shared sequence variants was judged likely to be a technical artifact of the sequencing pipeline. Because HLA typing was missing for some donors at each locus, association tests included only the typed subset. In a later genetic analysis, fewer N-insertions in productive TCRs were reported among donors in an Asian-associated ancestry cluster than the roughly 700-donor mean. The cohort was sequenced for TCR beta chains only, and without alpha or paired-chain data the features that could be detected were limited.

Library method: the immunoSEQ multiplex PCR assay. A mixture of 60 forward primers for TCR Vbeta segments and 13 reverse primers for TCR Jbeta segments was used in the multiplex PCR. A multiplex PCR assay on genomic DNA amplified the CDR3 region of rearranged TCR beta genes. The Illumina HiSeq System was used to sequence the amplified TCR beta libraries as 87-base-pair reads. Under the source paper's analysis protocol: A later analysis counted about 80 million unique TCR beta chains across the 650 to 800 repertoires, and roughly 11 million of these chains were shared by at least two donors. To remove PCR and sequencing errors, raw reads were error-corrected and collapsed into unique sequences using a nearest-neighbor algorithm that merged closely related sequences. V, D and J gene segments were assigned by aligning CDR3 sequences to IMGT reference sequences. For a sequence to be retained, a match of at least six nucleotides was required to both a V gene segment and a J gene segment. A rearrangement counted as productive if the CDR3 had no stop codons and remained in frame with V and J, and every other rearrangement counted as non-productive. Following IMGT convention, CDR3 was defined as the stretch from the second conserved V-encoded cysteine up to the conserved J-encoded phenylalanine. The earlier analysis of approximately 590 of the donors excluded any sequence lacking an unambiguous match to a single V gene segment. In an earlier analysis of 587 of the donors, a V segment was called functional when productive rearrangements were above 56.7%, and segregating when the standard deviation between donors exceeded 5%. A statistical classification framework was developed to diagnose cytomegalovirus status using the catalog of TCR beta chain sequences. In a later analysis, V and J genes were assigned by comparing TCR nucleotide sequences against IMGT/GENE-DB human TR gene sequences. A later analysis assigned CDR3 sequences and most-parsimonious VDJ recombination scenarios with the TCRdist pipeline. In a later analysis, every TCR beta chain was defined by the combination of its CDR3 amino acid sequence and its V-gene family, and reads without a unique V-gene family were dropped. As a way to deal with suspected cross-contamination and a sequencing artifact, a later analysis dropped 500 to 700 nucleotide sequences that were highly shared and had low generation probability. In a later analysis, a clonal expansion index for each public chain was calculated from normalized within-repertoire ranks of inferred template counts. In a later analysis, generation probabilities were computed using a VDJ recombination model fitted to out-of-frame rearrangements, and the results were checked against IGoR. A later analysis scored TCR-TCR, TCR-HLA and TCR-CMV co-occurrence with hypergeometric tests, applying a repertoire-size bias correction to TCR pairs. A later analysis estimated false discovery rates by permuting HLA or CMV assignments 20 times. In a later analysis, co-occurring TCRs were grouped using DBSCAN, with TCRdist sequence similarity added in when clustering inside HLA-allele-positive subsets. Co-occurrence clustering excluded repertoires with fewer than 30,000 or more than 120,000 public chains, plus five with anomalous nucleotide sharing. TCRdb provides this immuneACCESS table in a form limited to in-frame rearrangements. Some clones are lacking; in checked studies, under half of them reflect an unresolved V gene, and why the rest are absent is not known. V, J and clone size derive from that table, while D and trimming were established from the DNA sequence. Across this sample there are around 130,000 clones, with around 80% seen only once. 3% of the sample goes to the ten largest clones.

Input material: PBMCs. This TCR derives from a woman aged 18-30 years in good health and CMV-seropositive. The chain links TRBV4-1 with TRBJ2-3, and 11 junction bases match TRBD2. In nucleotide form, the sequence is TGCGCCAGCAGCCAAGAGTTAGCGGGGGGGCCTAGCACAGATACGCAGTATTTT. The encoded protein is CASSQELAGGPSTDTQYF.